This T cell receptor beta chain was observed in a study of blood T cell repertoires in COVID-19. Turning to the study itself: Sites in the United States, Italy and Spain provided acute and convalescent COVID-19 samples. Sources were T cells, B-cell-depleted T cells, or PBMCs; the material itself was cDNA or gDNA.

The germline V and J ends were trimmed by 8 bases and 14 bases, with 19 bases remaining between them. Germline-derived CDR1 and CDR2 are MNHEY and SVGAGI. The CDR3 loop spans 13 amino acids. Original handling: Estimates of nucleated cell counts were drawn from the amplification of reference gene primers. Assay used: immunoSEQ multiplex PCR; TCRdb lists only in-frame clones, some missing. V, J and clone size were drawn from that table, and D and trimming were deduced from the DNA. The sample contains about 260,000 clones, roughly 90% of which appear only once. The V call is TRBV6-5, the J call TRBJ1-6; D remains unclear. The receptor was derived from a woman between 50 and 59 years old who had recovered from COVID-19. The sample was peripheral blood. In nucleotides, the CDR3 is TGTGCCAGCGGGCCATCGGCAGGTGAATCCCTCCACTTT. Protein sequence: CASGPSAGESLHF.